Listed below are T cell receptor beta chains from one sample, sequenced in a study of T cells in localized non-small cell lung cancer. TCRdb's table, derived via immunoSEQ multiplex PCR, lists solely in-frame clones and lacks some. The sample has 20,000 to 30,000 clones; roughly nine tenths are singletons. The input for sequencing was peripheral blood, taken before any cancer treatment. The receptors here all came from a woman aged 40-69 years with stage I lung adenocarcinoma. Both conserved end residues are part of each CDR3. The order of the fields is V gene, J gene, D gene, clone size, CDR3 DNA, CDR3 protein. D genes are given only for firm matches. Not every row has a clone size; where given, it reads once, few, many or a size class.

TRBV29-1	TRBJ1-1	TRBD1	-	TGCAGCGTTGAAGATCCAAAACAGGGGCCTGAAGCTTTCTTT	CSVEDPKQGPEAFF
TRBV6-5	TRBJ1-3	-	-	TGTGCCAGCAGTTACGAGTTGGGCTCTGGAAACACCATATATTTT	CASSYELGSGNTIYF
TRBV28	TRBJ2-1	TRBD1	-	TGTGCCAGGGGACAGGGTCCATACAATGAGCAGTTCTTC	CARGQGPYNEQFF
TRBV9	TRBJ2-1	-	-	TGTGCCAGCAGCGTTGGCACTACCGCGAACAATGAGCAGTTCTTC	CASSVGTTANNEQFF
TRBV7-7	TRBJ2-2	TRBD1	-	TGTGCCAGCAGCCCCCGGACAGGGCTTGGCGGGGAGCTGTTTTTT	CASSPRTGLGGELFF
TRBV18	TRBJ1-1	-	-	TGTGCCAGCTCACTACAGGGAAGCTTGAACACTGAAGCTTTCTTT	CASSLQGSLNTEAFF
TRBV10-3	TRBJ1-5	TRBD1	-	TGTGCCATCAGTGAGGGACAGGGCGCTTATAGCAATCAGCCCCAGCATTTT	CAISEGQGAYSNQPQHF
TRBV7-9	TRBJ2-5	TRBD2	few	TGTGCCAGCAGCCGGGAGGCCGGCCAGTACTTC	CASSREAGQYF
TRBV5-4	TRBJ2-2	TRBD2	few	TGTGCCAGCAGCTCGGGACTAGCGGGGGCCTCGGACACCGGGGAGCTGTTTTTT	CASSSGLAGASDTGELFF
TRBV5-1	TRBJ2-7	TRBD1	-	TGCGCCAGCGGTTACGGGACAGGGGGTTTCTACGAGCAGTACTTC	CASGYGTGGFYEQYF
TRBV5-1	TRBJ2-3	-	-	TGCGCCAGCAGCTTGGTGGGGTATATTACAGATACGCAGTATTTT	CASSLVGYITDTQYF
TRBV19	TRBJ2-7	-	-	TGTGCCAGTAAAGGAGGACAGGCGGGGTACGAGCAGTACTTC	CASKGGQAGYEQYF
TRBV15	TRBJ2-1	-	-	TGTGCCACCAGCAGAGCTGGCCTAGGTGGTCATGAGCAGTTCTTC	CATSRAGLGGHEQFF
TRBV7-9	TRBJ2-7	TRBD1	-	TGTGCCAGCAGCATATACAGGGGGAGGAGTATGGGCGAGCAGTACTTC	CASSIYRGRSMGEQYF
TRBV7-3	TRBJ2-1	TRBD2	-	TGTGCCAGCAGCAAGCGCGGGGGAGGCAATGAGCAGTTCTTC	CASSKRGGGNEQFF
TRBV7-3	TRBJ2-1	TRBD2	-	TGTGCCAGCAGCCGACGTAGCGGGGGGGCCAATGAGCAGTTCTTC	CASSRRSGGANEQFF
TRBV9	TRBJ2-1	-	-	TGTGCCAGCAGCGTACTAGCTTTCCATGAGCAGTTCTTC	CASSVLAFHEQFF
TRBV28	TRBJ2-7	TRBD1	-	TGTGCCAGCGCAATATCGAAAAGGACAGGGGACTACGAGCAGTACTTC	CASAISKRTGDYEQYF
TRBV6-5	TRBJ1-3	-	-	TGTGCCAGCAGCACCAGGGCGACTGGTGGAAACACCATATATTTT	CASSTRATGGNTIYF
TRBV4-3	TRBJ2-2	TRBD2	once	TGCGCCAGCAGCCAAGAGTGGGCTAGCGGGGGGTTAGGGGAGCTGTTTTTT	CASSQEWASGGLGELFF
TRBV15	TRBJ2-2	TRBD2	-	TGTGCCACCAGGAGAGGGGGGACTAGCGGTACTTACACCGGGGAGCTGTTTTTT	CATRRGGTSGTYTGELFF
TRBV29-1	TRBJ2-5	-	once	TGCAGCGTTGGGGAAGAGACCCAGTACTTC	CSVGEETQYF
TRBV29-1	TRBJ1-1	-	-	TGCAGCGTTGCCACCGGAGTGAACACTGAAGCTTTCTTT	CSVATGVNTEAFF
TRBV7-3	TRBJ1-1	-	-	TGTGCCAGCAGCCGTGGGGGACAAAGTGAAGCTTTCTTT	CASSRGGQSEAFF
TRBV6-5	TRBJ1-6	TRBD1	-	TGTGCCAGCAAGATACAGGGGATAAGTTCACCCCTCCACTTT	CASKIQGISSPLHF
TRBV19	TRBJ2-3	TRBD1	-	TGTGCCAGTAGACTGACAGGGGGTCGGGCAGATACGCAGTATTTT	CASRLTGGRADTQYF
TRBV30	TRBJ1-6	-	-	TGTGCCTGGTCCTATGCAAGCCGGGGGGTGGGTAATTCACCCCTCCACTTT	CAWSYASRGVGNSPLHF
TRBV9	TRBJ2-3	-	-	TGTGCCAGCAGCGCGCTTCTCACAGATACGCAGTATTTT	CASSALLTDTQYF
TRBV10-3	TRBJ2-7	TRBD1	-	TGTGCCATCAGTGACACTAGGGACAGTAGACGGTACTTC	CAISDTRDSRRYF
TRBV7-6	TRBJ2-7	-	-	TGTGCCAGCAGCTTAGGGAATAACGAGCAGTACTTC	CASSLGNNEQYF
TRBV18	TRBJ1-2	TRBD1	-	TGTGCCAGCTCAAAAAGGGACAGCTACTATGGCTACACCTTC	CASSKRDSYYGYTF
TRBV7-3	TRBJ1-2	-	-	TGTGCCAGCAGCTTAGCAGGGGCCCAGGGCTACACCTTC	CASSLAGAQGYTF
TRBV6-1	TRBJ1-1	-	-	TGTGCCAGCAGTGAATTAGGTGAAGCTTTCTTT	CASSELGEAFF
TRBV4-2	TRBJ2-3	TRBD2	-	TGTGCCAGCAGCCAAGGGGACTATGGCTCAGATACGCAGTATTTT	CASSQGDYGSDTQYF
TRBV7-2	TRBJ1-4	TRBD1	-	TGTGCCAGCAGCTTAGCGAACGGGACAGTTTATCCAACTAATGAAAAACTGTTTTTT	CASSLANGTVYPTNEKLFF